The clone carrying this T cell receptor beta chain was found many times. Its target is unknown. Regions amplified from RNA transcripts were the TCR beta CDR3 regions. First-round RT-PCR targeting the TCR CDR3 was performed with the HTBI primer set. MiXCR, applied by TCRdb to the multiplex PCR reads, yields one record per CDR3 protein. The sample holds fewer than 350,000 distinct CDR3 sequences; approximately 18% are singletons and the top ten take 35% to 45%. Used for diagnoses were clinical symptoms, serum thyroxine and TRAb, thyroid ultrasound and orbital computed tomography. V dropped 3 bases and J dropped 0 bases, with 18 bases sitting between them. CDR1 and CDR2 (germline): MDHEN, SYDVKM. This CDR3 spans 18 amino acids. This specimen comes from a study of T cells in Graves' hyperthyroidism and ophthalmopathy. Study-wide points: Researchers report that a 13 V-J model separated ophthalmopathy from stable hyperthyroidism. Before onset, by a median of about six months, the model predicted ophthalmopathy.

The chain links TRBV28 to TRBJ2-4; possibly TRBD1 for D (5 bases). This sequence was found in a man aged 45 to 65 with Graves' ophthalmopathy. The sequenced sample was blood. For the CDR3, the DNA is TGTGCCAGCAGTTTCCTTGACCCGCGGACACTAGCCAAAAACATTCAGTACTTC. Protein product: CASSFLDPRTLAKNIQYF.